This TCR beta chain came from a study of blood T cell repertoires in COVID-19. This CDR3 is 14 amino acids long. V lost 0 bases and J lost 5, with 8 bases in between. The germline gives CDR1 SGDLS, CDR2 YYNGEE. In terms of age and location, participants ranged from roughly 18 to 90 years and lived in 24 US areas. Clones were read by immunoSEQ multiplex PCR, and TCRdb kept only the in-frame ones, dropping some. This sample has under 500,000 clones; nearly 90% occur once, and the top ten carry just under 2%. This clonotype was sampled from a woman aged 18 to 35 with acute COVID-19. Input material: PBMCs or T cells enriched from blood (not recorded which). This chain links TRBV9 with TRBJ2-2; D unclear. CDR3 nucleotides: TGTGCCAGCAGCGTAGTGGCGGCGACCGGGGAGCTGTTTTTT. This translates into CASSVVAATGELFF.